Presented here are 5 T cell receptor beta chains from one specimen sequenced in a study of early stage breast cancer tumors. TCRdb keeps only in-frame clones here, not all; method: immunoSEQ multiplex PCR. The repertoire has some 28,000 clones, around three fifths of them found once; the top ten carry 7.5% to 9.5%. Material: breast tumor tissue. All receptors derive from a person between 50 and 60 years old with breast cancer.

The gene calls are TRBV2 and TRBJ1-2; TRBD1 aligns across 9 bases. After removal of 7 bases from V and 7 bases from J, the junction contained 13 bases not matched to a gene. Germline V gene sequence: CDR1 SNHLY, CDR2 FYNNEI. The CDR3 runs to 15 residues. The CDR3 is CASMRTGGASSGYTF. The CDR3 DNA reads TGTGCCAGCATGAGAACAGGGGGCGCAAGTAGTGGCTACACCTTC. The full variable domain, in which reference TRBV2 and TRBJ1-2 provide the parts outside the CDR3, is EPEVTQTPSHQVTQMGQEVILRCVPISNHLYFYWYRQILGQKVEFLVSFYNNEISEKSEIFDDQFSVERPDGSNFTLKIRSTKLEDSAMYFCASMRTGGASSGYTFGSGTRLTVV.

This clone was seen only a few times. This rearrangement joins TRBV7-9 to TRBJ1-2, with D possibly being TRBD1 (6 bases). The CDR3 runs to 13 residues. Germline CDR1 SEHNR, CDR2 FQNEAQ (reference sequence). V gave up 3 bases and J gave up 8 bases, with 13 bases separating them. CDR3 sequence (DNA): TGTGCCAGCAGCTTGGCCGGGACACACGGCTACACCTTC. It specifies CASSLAGTHGYTF.

The chain recombines TRBV5-6 with TRBJ1-2; TRBD1 matches 7 bases. CDR3 length: 15 amino acids. V lost 2 bases to trimming and J lost 3 bases; unmatched junction nucleotides: 7. In germline, CDR1 is SGHDT, CDR2 YYEEEE. CDR3 sequence: CASSFSGGYDYGYTF. CDR3 bases: TGTGCCAGCAGCTTCTCAGGGGGATATGACTATGGCTACACCTTC.

The chain joins TRBV6-6 to TRBJ1-2; D uncertain. The CDR3 has 16 residues. V was shortened by 6 bases and J by 0 bases, with 17 bases between the two germline ends. Germline CDR1 is MNHNY and CDR2 is SVGAGI (reference sequence). The CDR3: CASRYPASRTNYGYTF. The CDR3, as DNA: TGTGCCAGCAGATACCCCGCAAGCAGAACTAACTATGGCTACACCTTC.

The gene calls are TRBV7-2 and TRBJ2-7, with 13 bases that match TRBD2. CDR3 length equals 17 residues. The junction had 10 bases not matched to a gene; V was cut back by 1 base and J by 7 bases. In germline, CDR1 is SGHTA, CDR2 FQGNSA. CDR3 sequence reads: CASSLVRGGLAGVEQYF. DNA for the CDR3: TGTGCCAGCAGCTTAGTACGTGGCGGACTAGCGGGAGTTGAGCAGTACTTC. Filled out from reference TRBV7-2 and TRBJ2-7, the complete variable domain reads GAGVSQSPSNKVTEKGKDVELRCDPISGHTALYWYRQSLGQGLEFLIYFQGNSAPDKSGLPSDRFSAERTGGSVSTLTIQRTQQEDSAVYLCASSLVRGGLAGVEQYFGPGTRLTVT.